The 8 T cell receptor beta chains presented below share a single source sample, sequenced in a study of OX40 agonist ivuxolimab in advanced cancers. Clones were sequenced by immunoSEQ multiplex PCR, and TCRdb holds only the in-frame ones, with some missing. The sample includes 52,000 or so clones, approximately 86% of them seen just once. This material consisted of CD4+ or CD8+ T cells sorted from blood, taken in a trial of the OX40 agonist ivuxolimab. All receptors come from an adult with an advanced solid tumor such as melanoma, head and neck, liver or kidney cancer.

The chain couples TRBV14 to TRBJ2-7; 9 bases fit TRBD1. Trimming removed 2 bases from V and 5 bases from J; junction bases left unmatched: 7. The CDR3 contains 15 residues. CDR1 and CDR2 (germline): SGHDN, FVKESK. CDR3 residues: CASSQPGTGFNEQYF. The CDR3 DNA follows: TGTGCCAGCAGCCAACCCGGGACAGGGTTCAACGAGCAGTACTTC.

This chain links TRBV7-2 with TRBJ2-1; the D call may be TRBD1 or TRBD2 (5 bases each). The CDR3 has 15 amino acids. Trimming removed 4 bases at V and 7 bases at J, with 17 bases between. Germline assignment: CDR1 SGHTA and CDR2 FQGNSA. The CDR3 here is CASSYRGVGMNEQFF. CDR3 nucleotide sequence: TGTGCCAGCAGCTATCGAGGGGTGGGTATGAATGAGCAGTTCTTC.

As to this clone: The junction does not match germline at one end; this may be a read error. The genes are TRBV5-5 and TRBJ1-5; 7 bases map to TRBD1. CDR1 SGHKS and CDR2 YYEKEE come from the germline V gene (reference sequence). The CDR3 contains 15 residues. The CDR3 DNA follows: TGTGCCAGCAGGTTGGGACAGATTGGCAATCAGCCCCAGCATTTT. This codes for CASRLGQIGNQPQHF.

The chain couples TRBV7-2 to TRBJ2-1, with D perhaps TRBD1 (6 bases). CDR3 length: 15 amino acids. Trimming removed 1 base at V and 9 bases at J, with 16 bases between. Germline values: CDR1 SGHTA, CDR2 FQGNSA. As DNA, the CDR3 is TGTGCCAGCAGCTTAGGTAGGGGGAGAAGGGCTGAGCAGTTCTTC. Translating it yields CASSLGRGRRAEQFF.

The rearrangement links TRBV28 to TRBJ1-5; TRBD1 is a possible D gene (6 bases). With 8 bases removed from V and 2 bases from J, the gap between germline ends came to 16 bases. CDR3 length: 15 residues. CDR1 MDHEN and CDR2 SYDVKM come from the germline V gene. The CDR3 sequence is CASVQGRVGNQPQHF. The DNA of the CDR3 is TGTGCCAGCGTACAGGGCAGGGTAGGCAATCAGCCCCAGCATTTT.

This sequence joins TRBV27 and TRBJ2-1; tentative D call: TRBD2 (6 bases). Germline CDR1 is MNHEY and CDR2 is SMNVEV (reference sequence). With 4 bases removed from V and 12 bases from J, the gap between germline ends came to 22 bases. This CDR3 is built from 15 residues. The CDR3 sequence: CASSSSSGPPAPQFF. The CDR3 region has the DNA TGTGCCAGCAGTTCATCAAGCGGGCCCCCCGCTCCGCAGTTCTTC.

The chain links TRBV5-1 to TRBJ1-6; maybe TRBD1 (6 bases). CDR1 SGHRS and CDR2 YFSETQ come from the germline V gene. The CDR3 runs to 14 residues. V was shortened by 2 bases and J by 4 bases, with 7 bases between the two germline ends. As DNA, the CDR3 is TGCGCCAGCAGCTTCGGACAGTATAATTCACCCCTCCACTTT. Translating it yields CASSFGQYNSPLHF.

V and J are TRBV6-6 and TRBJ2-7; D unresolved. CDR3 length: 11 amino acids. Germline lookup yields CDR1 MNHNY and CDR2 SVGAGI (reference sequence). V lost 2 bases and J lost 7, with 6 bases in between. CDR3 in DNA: TGTGCCAGCAGTTACACTGGGGAGCAGTACTTC. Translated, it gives CASSYTGEQYF.